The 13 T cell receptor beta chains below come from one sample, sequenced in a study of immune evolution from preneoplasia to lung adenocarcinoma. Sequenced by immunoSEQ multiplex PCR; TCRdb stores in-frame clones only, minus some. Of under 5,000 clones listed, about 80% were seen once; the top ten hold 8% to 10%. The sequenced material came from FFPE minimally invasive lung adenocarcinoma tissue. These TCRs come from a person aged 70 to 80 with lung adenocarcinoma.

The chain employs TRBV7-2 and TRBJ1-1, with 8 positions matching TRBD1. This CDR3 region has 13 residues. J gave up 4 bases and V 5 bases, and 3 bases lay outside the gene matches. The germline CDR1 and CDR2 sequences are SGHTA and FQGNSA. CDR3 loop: CASSTDRGTEAFF. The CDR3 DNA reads TGTGCCAGCAGCACCGACAGGGGCACTGAAGCTTTCTTT.

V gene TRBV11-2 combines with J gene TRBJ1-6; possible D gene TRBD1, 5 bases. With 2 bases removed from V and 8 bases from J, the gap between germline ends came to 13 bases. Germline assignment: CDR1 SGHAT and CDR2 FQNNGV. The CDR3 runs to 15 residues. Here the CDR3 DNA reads TGTGCCAGCAGCTTATTTCCGGGGGGAGATTCACCCCTCCACTTT. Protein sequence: CASSLFPGGDSPLHF. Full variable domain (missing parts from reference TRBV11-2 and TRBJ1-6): EAGVAQSPRYKIIEKRQSVAFWCNPISGHATLYWYQQILGQGPKLLIQFQNNGVVDDSQLPKDRFSAERLKGVDSTLKIQPAKLEDSAVYLCASSLFPGGDSPLHFGNGTRLTVT.

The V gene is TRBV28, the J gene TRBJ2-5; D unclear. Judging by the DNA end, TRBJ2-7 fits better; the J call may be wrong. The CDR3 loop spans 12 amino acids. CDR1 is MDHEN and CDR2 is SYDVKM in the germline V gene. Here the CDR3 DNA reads TGTGCCAGCAGTTTTGGCCGCTACGAGCAGTACTTC. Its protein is CASSFGRYEQYF.

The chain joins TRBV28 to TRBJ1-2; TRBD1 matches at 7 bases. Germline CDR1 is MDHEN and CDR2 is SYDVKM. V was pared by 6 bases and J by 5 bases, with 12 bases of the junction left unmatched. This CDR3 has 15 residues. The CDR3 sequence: CASSRNRGRLYGYTF. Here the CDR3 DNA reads TGTGCCAGCAGCCGAAACAGGGGCCGTCTGTATGGCTACACCTTC.

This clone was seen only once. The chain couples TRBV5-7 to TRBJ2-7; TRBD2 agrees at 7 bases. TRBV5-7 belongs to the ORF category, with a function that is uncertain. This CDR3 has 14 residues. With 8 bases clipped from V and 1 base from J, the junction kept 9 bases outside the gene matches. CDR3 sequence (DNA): TGTGCCAGGAGGGCGGGGGTTGCGTCCTACGAGCAGTACTTC. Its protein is CARRAGVASYEQYF.

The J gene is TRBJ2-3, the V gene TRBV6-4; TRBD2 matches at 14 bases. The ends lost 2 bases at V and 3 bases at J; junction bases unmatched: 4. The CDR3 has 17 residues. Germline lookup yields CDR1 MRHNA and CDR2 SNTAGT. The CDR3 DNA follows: TGTGCCAGCAGTGACGGGACTAGCGGGAGTGGTACAGATACGCAGTATTTT. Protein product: CASSDGTSGSGTDTQYF.

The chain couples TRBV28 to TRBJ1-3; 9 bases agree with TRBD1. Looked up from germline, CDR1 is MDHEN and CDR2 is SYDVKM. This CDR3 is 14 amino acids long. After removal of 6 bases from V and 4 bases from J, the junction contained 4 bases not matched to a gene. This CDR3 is CASRRTGAGNTIYF. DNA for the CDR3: TGTGCCAGCAGACGGACAGGGGCAGGAAACACCATATATTTT. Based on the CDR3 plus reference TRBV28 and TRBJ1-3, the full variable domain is DVKVTQSSRYLVKRTGEKVFLECVQDMDHENMFWYRQDPGLGLRLIYFSYDVKMKEKGDIPEGYSVSREKKERFSLILESASTNQTSMYLCASRRTGAGNTIYFGEGSWLTVV.

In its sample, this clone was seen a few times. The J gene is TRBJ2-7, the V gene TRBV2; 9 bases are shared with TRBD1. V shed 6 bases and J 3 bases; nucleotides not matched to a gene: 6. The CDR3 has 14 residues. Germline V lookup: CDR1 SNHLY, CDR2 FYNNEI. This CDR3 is CASSDGDRVYEQYF. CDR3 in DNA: TGTGCCAGCAGCGACGGGGACAGGGTCTACGAGCAGTACTTC.

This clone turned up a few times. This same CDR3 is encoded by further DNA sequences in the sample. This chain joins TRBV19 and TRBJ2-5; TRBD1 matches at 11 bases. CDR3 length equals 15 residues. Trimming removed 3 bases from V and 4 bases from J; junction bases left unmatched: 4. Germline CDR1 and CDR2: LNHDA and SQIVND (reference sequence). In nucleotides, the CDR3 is TGTGCCAGTAGTATCGGACAGGGGGCGGGAGAGACCCAGTACTTC. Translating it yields CASSIGQGAGETQYF.

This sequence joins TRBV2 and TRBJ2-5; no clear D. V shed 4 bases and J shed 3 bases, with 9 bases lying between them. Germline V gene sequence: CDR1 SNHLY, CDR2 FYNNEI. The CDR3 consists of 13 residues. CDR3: CASSARFEETQYF. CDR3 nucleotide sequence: TGTGCCAGCAGTGCACGGTTTGAAGAGACCCAGTACTTC.

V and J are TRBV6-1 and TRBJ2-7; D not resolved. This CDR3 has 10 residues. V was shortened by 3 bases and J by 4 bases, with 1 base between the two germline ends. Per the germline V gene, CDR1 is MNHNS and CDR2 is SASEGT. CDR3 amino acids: CASSEYEQYF. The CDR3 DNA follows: TGTGCCAGCAGTGAGTACGAGCAGTACTTC.

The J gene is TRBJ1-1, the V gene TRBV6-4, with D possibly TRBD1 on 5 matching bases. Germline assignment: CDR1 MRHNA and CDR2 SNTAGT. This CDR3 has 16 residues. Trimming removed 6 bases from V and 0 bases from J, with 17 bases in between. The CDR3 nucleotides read TGTGCCAGCAGCATCGAGCAGAGACAGATGAACACTGAAGCTTTCTTT. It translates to CASSIEQRQMNTEAFF.

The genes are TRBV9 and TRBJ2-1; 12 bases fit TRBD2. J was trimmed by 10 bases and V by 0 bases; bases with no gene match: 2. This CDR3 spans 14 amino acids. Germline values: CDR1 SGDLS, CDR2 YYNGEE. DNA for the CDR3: TGTGCCAGCAGCGTAGATCTAGCGGGGGGGGAGCAGTTCTTC. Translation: CASSVDLAGGEQFF.